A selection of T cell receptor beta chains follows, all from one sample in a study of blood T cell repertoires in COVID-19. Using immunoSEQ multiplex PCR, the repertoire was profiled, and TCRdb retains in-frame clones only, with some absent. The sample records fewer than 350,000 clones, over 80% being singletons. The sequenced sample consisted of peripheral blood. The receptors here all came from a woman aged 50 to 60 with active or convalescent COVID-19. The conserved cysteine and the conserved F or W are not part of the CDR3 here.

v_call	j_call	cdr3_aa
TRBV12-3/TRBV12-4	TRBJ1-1	ASSLGGTAF
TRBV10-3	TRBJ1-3	ASQVGREPGNTIY
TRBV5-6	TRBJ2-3	ASSRRVMVSTDTQY
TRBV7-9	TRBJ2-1	ASSLPLRLSSYNEQF
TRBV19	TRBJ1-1	ASSLLRGRSTEAF
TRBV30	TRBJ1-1	AWSNRGQGRTEAF
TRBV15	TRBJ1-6	ATRDRARPNSPLH
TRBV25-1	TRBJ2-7	ASSERLAGADEQY
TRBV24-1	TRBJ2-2	ATSDSEHIMTGELF
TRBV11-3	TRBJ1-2	ASSEDSGGYT
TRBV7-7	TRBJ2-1	ASSLSGTSGTREQF
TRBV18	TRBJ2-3	ASSPIREVTDTQY
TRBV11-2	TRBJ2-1	ASSLDWHEQF
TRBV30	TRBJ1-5	AWDTGGGNQPQH